A selection of T cell receptor beta chains follows, all from one sample in a study of breast tumors, draining lymph nodes, adjacent tissues. TCRdb re-called the multiplex PCR reads through MiXCR, storing one row per CDR3 protein. The sample has 130,000 or so distinct CDR3 sequences; approximately 20% are singletons. What was sequenced was axillary lymph node tissue. The receptors shown here come from a female donor with breast cancer. Some clones in this sample may be carry-over from other donors' samples. The CDR3 runs from the conserved cysteine through the conserved F or W. Fields, in order: J gene, D gene, clone size, V gene, CDR3 DNA, CDR3 protein. A D gene is named only where the DNA matches it firmly. Clone sizes are given selectively: once, few, many, or a class where the clone is expanded.

>TRBJ1-1|.|.|TRBV10-3
TGTGCCATCAGTGGTGAAGGGAACACTGAAGCTTTCTTT
CAISGEGNTEAFF
>TRBJ2-3|.|many|TRBV20-1
TGCAGTGGCATGGGGGAAACAGATACGCAGTATTTT
CSGMGETDTQYF
>TRBJ1-4|.|few|TRBV6-6
TGTGCCAGCAGTTACTCAAGAGGACAGCAAGAAAAACTGTTTTTT
CASSYSRGQQEKLFF
>TRBJ2-5|TRBD1|many|TRBV9
TGTGCCAGCAGCGTAGGACAGGGGAGGGAGACCCAGTACTTC
CASSVGQGRETQYF
>TRBJ1-4|.|.|TRBV20-1
TGCAGTGCTAGAGAGGTTGAAAAACTGTCCTTT
CSAREVEKLSF
>TRBJ2-1|.|many|TRBV7-3
TGTGCCAGCAGCTTAATTGCAGACGTCACCTACAATGAGCAGTTCTTC
CASSLIADVTYNEQFF
>TRBJ1-5|.|few|TRBV6-1
TGTGCCAGCAGTGCCCTAGGCAAAACCACGTATCAGCCCCAGCATTTT
CASSALGKTTYQPQHF
>TRBJ2-7|TRBD2|many|TRBV20-1
TGCAGTGCCGCAGGCGGGAGCTCCTACGAGCAGTACTTC
CSAAGGSSYEQYF
>TRBJ2-7|TRBD2|many|TRBV6-2/TRBV6-3
TGTGCCAGCCGTAAGAGCGGGAGTATCCACGAGCAGTACTTC
CASRKSGSIHEQYF
>TRBJ2-7|.|many|TRBV2
TGTGCCAGCAAGGTGGACGGAACCTCCTACGAGCAGTACTTC
CASKVDGTSYEQYF
>TRBJ2-2|TRBD2|many|TRBV14
TGTGCCAGCAGCCAACTAGCGGGATCGAACACCGGGGAGCTGTTTTTT
CASSQLAGSNTGELFF
>TRBJ1-2|.|many|TRBV7-8
TGTGCCAGCAGCCCGGGACGGGCCCCTAACTATGGCTACACCTTC
CASSPGRAPNYGYTF
>TRBJ2-5|TRBD1|.|TRBV15
TGTGCCACCAGCCGCGGGACAGGGGTGCAAGAGACCCAGTACTTC
CATSRGTGVQETQYF
>TRBJ2-7|TRBD2|many|TRBV20-1
TGCAGTGCCCGAAGCGGGAGTAAGGGCGAGCAGTACTTC
CSARSGSKGEQYF
>TRBJ2-3|.|many|TRBV5-4
TGTGCCAGCAGCGAACCGACAGGCCCCGCAGATACGCAGTATTTT
CASSEPTGPADTQYF
>TRBJ1-3|.|many|TRBV30
TGTGCCTGGAGTAAGGGAAACACCATATATTTT
CAWSKGNTIYF
>TRBJ2-1|TRBD2|many|TRBV7-2
TGTGCCAGCAGCTTAGAGGGGCTAGCGGAAAATGAGCAGTTCTTC
CASSLEGLAENEQFF
>TRBJ1-5|.|many|TRBV6-1
TGTGCCAGCAGTGAAGGTCAATGGAATCAGCCCCAGCATTTT
CASSEGQWNQPQHF
>TRBJ2-1|.|many|TRBV11-3
TGTGCCAGCAGCTCGACAGGGACTCGGGAGCAGTTCTTC
CASSSTGTREQFF
>TRBJ2-7|TRBD2|many|TRBV5-1
TGCGCCAGCAGCTTGGGACTAGCGACCCACGAGCAGTACTTC
CASSLGLATHEQYF
>TRBJ2-7|.|many|TRBV6-1
TGTGCCAGCAGTGAAGCGTTGGGCTACGAGCAGTACTTC
CASSEALGYEQYF
>TRBJ2-1|.|many|TRBV29-1
TGCAGCGTGACAGATTACAATGAGCAGTTCTTC
CSVTDYNEQFF
>TRBJ2-2|TRBD2|few|TRBV5-4
TGTGCCAGCAGCTTGGCCCCGGGACTAGAGAACACCGGGGAGCTGTTTTTT
CASSLAPGLENTGELFF
>TRBJ2-7|TRBD1|many|TRBV19
TGTGCCAGTAGGGACAGGGGTTACGAGCAGTACTTC
CASRDRGYEQYF
>TRBJ2-3|.|many|TRBV24-1
TGTGCCACCAGCGACAATCAACGGGCGGGGAAAGATACGCAGTATTTT
CATSDNQRAGKDTQYF
>TRBJ2-7|TRBD1|many|TRBV7-9
TGTGCCAGCAGCCCTGGGACAGGGATCTACGAGCAGTACTTC
CASSPGTGIYEQYF
>TRBJ2-2|TRBD1|many|TRBV2
TGTGCCAGCATTATGGGATCAGGGGGCAGAATCGGGGAGCTGTTTTTT
CASIMGSGGRIGELFF
>TRBJ2-2|TRBD1|.|TRBV2
TGTGCCGGCAGTCCCGACAGGGGGCGGGGCACCGGGGAGCTGTTTTTT
CAGSPDRGRGTGELFF
>TRBJ2-5|TRBD1|many|TRBV19
TGTGCCAGTAGTATCGGACAGGGAAGAGAGACCCAGTACTTC
CASSIGQGRETQYF
>TRBJ2-1|.|few|TRBV12-3/TRBV12-4
TGTGCCAGCAGCTACTCGAACAATGAGCAGTTCTTC
CASSYSNNEQFF
>TRBJ2-2|.|few|TRBV7-8
TGTGCCAGCAGCTTAGCGGAAGGGCTCCGGACACCCCTCACCGGGGAGCTGTTTTTT
CASSLAEGLRTPLTGELFF
>TRBJ1-4|.|many|TRBV5-1
TGCGCCAGCAGCACGAACGGGGGCACAGGGCGAGAAAAACTGTTTTTT
CASSTNGGTGREKLFF
>TRBJ2-4|.|.|TRBV7-3
TGTGCCAGCAGCTCCCGGGGGATTCTAGCCAAAAACATTCAGTACTTC
CASSSRGILAKNIQYF
>TRBJ1-6|.|.|TRBV7-6
TGTGCCTTCGCAGGACTACTCACACTTCCCCACTTT
CAFAGLLTLPHF
>TRBJ1-2|TRBD1|.|TRBV10-3
TGTGCCATCAGTACCGGGACAGGGCAGAATGGCTACACCTTC
CAISTGTGQNGYTF
>TRBJ2-5|TRBD2|few|TRBV5-1
TGCGCCAGCAGCGGGGGGACTAGCTTACCGCAAGAGACCCAGTACTTC
CASSGGTSLPQETQYF
>TRBJ2-7|.|.|TRBV6-1
TGTGCCAGCAGTGACACCCTGCGAGTATCCTACGAGCAGTACTTC
CASSDTLRVSYEQYF
>TRBJ2-3|TRBD2|many|TRBV25-1
TGTGCCAGCAGTGACCCCTCCGCGGGAGGGGGTTTTACGCAGTATTTT
CASSDPSAGGGFTQYF
>TRBJ2-1|TRBD1|many|TRBV20-1
TGCAGTGCTAGAGCCCCGACAGGGGGGTTCAATGAGCAGTTCTTC
CSARAPTGGFNEQFF